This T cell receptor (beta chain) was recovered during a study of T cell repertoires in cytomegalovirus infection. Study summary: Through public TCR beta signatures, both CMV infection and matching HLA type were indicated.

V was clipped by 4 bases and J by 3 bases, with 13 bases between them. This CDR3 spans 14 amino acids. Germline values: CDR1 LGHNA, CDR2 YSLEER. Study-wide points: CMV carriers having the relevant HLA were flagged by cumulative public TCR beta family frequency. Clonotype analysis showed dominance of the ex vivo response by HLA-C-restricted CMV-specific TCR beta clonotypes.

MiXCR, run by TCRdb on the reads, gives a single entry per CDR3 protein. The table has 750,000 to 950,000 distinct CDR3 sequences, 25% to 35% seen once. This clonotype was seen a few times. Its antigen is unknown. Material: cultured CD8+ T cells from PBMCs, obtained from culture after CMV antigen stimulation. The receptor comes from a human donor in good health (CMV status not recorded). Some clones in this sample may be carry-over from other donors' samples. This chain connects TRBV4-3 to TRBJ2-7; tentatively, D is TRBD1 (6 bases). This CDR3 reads CASSPLETGYEQYF. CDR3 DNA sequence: TGCGCCAGCAGCCCCCTAGAGACAGGCTACGAGCAGTACTTC.